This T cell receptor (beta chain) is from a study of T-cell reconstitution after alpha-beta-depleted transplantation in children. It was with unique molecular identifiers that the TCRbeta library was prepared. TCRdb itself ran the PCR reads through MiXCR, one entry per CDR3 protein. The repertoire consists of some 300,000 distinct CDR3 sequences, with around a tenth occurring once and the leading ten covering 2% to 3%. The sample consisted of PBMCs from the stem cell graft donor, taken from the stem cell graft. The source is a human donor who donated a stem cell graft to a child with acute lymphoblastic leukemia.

CDR3 bases: TGTGCCACCAGCAGAGATGTCTCCGATACCGGGACGGTACTGTTTTTT. This codes for CATSRDVSDTGTVLFF. The chain links TRBV15 to TRBJ1-4; D is perhaps TRBD1 (5 bases). Trimming cost V 0 bases and J 13 bases, with 21 bases left between them. CDR3 size: 16 residues. Germline CDR1 reads LNHNV; CDR2 reads YYDKDF (reference sequence).